One sample yielded the 7 T cell receptor beta chains listed below, sequenced in a study of spatial heterogeneity in lung cancer. The time point here: sample taken at primary tumor resection. TCRdb itself ran the 5' RACE reads through MiXCR, one entry per CDR3 protein. The table includes some 80,000 distinct CDR3 sequences, about 8.5% detected once. Sequencing was performed on PBMCs, taken at surgery. These TCRs come from a male donor with early-stage non-small cell lung cancer.

This clonotype occurred many times. The gene calls are TRBV5-6 and TRBJ2-1; D might be TRBD1 (6 bases). This CDR3 spans 14 amino acids. Germline CDR1 is SGHDT and CDR2 is YYEEEE. Between the trimmed V and J ends, which lost 1 base and 8 bases, there was a span of 13 bases. As DNA, the CDR3 is TGTGCCAGCAGCTTGCCCAGGGGTCTGGATGAGCAGTTCTTC. Translated: CASSLPRGLDEQFF.

This clonotype was seen at least ten times. This chain joins TRBV10-3 and TRBJ1-2; D unclear. V lost 0 bases, J lost 4 bases, and 9 bases lay in between. The CDR3 runs 14 residues. Germline lookup yields CDR1 ENHRY and CDR2 SYGVKD. The CDR3 nucleotides read TGTGCCATCAGTGAGTCAGCGGGTGCCTATGGCTACACCTTC. It specifies CAISESAGAYGYTF.

CDR3: CAWSVAGTGELFF. As DNA, the CDR3 is TGTGCCTGGAGTGTAGCGGGAACCGGGGAGCTGTTTTTT. This chain links TRBV30 with TRBJ2-2, with TRBD2 matching over 7 bases. Per the germline V gene, CDR1 is GTSNPN and CDR2 is SVGIG (reference sequence). Trimming at V came to 0 bases and at J to 5 bases, leaving 0 bases not matched to a gene. This CDR3 has 13 residues. The variable domain in full, with the rest retrieved from reference TRBV30 and TRBJ2-2, is SQTIHQWPATLVQPVGSPLSLECTVEGTSNPNLYWYRQAAGRGLQLLFYSVGIGQISSEVPQNLSASRPQDRQFILSSKKLLLSDSGFYLCAWSVAGTGELFFGEGSRLTVL.

This clonotype was observed a few times. The V call is TRBV12-3 or TRBV12-4, the J call TRBJ2-3, with TRBD2 as a possible D gene (5 bases). V lost 5 bases and J 8 bases, leaving 14 bases between the germline ends. The length of the CDR3 is 13 residues. The CDR3: CASSVILVSTQYF. For the CDR3, the DNA is TGTGCCAGCAGTGTCATACTAGTCTCTACGCAGTATTTT.

This clonotype was counted at least ten times. The chain carries TRBV12-3 or TRBV12-4 and TRBJ2-2; the match to TRBD1 covers 8 bases. Trimming removed 5 bases from V and 7 bases from J; junction bases left unmatched: 9. The CDR3 has 15 amino acids. The CDR3 DNA reads as TGTGCCAGCAGTACCAGGACAGGGATGCACGGGGAGCTGTTTTTT. Residues: CASSTRTGMHGELFF.

The table lists this clonotype with many counts. This chain links TRBV12-3 or TRBV12-4 with TRBJ1-1; the D is unclear. The CDR3 runs to 18 residues. V was trimmed by 4 bases and J by 1 base, leaving 22 bases between them. CDR3 in amino acids: CASSSFSLVMRGNTEAFF. CDR3 DNA sequence: TGTGCCAGCAGTTCGTTCTCTTTGGTTATGAGAGGGAACACTGAAGCTTTCTTT.

The chain employs TRBV19 and TRBJ1-2; D unresolved. Germline V gene lookup returns CDR1 LNHDA and CDR2 SQIVND (reference sequence). V shed 1 base and J shed 6 bases, with 15 bases lying between them. The CDR3 is made up of 15 amino acids. The CDR3: CASSIVEARVNGYTF. In DNA form, the CDR3 reads TGTGCCAGTAGTATAGTAGAGGCCAGAGTAAATGGCTACACCTTC.